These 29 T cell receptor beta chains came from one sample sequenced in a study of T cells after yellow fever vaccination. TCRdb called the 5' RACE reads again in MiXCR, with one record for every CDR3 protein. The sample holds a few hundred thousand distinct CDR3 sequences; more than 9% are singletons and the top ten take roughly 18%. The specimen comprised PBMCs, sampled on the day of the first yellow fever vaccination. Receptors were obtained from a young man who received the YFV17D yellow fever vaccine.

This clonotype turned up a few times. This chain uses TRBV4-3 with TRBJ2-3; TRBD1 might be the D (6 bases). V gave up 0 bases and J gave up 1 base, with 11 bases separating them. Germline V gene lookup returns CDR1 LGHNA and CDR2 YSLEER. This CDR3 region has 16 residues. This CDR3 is CASSQDPQGGTDTQYF. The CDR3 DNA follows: TGCGCCAGCAGCCAAGACCCACAGGGCGGCACAGATACGCAGTATTTT.

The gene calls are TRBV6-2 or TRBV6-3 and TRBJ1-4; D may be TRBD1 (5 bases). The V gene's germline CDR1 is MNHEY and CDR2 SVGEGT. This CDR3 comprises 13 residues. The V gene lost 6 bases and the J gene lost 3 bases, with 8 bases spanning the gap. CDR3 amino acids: CASSGTSNEKLFF. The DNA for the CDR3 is TGTGCCAGCAGCGGGACGTCTAATGAAAAACTGTTTTTT.

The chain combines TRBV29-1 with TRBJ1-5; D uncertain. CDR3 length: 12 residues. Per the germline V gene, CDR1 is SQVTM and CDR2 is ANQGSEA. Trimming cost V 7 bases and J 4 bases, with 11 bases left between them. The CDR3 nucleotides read TGCAGCGCGAGTTGGGGAAATCAGCCCCAGCATTTT. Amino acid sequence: CSASWGNQPQHF.

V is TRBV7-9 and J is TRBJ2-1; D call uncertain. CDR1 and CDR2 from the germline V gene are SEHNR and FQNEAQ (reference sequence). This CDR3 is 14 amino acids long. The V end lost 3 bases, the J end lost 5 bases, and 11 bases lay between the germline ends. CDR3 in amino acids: CASSFQGPDNEQFF. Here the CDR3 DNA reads TGTGCCAGCAGCTTCCAAGGGCCGGACAATGAGCAGTTCTTC.

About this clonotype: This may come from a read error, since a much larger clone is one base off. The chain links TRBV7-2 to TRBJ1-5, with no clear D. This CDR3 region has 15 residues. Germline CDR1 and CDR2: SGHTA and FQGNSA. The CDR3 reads CASSFAGNGNQPLHF. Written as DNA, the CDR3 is TGTGCCAGCAGCTTTGCGGGGAACGGCAATCAGCCCCTGCATTTT. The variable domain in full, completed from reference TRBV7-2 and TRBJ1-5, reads GAGVSQSPSNKVTEKGKDVELRCDPISGHTALYWYRQSLGQGLEFLIYFQGNSAPDKSGLPSDRFSAERTGGSVSTLTIQRTQQEDSAVYLCASSFAGNGNQPLHFGDGTRLSIL.

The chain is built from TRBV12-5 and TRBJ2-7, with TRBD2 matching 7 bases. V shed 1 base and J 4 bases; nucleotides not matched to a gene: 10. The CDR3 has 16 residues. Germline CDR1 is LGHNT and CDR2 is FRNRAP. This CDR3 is CASGLATWEGSYEQYF. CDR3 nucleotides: TGTGCTAGTGGTTTGGCTACCTGGGAGGGCTCGTACGAGCAGTACTTC.

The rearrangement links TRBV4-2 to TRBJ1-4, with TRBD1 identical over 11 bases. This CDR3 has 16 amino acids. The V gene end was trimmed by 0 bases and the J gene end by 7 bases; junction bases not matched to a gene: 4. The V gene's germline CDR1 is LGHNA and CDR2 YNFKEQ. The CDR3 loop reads CASSQDPGQGAEKLFF. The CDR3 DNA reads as TGTGCCAGCAGCCAAGACCCCGGACAGGGGGCTGAAAAACTGTTTTTT.

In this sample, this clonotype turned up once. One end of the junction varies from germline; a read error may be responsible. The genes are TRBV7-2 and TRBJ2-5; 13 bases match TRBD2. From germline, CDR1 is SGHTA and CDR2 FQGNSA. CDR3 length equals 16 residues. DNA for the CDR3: TGTGCCAGAAGCTCCGGACTAGCGGGGGCCGGGGAGACCCAGTACTTC. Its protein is CARSSGLAGAGETQYF.

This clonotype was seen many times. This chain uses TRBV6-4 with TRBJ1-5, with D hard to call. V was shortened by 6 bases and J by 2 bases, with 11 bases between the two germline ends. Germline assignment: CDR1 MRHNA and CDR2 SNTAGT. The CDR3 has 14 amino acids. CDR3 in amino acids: CASSGEAGNQPQHF. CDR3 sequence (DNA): TGTGCCAGCAGCGGGGAAGCAGGCAATCAGCCCCAGCATTTT.

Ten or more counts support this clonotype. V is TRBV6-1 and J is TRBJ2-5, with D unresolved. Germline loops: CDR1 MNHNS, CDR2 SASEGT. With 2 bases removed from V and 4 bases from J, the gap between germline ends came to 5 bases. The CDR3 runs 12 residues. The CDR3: CASSELVETQYF. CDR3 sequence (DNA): TGTGCCAGCAGTGAACTGGTAGAGACCCAGTACTTC.

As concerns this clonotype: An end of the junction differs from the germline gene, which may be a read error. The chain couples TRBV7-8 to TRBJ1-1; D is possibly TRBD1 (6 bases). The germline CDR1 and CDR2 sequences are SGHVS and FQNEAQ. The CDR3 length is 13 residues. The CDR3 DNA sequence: TGTGCCAGCAGCACCGGACAGTACACTAAAGCTTTCTTT. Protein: CASSTGQYTKAFF. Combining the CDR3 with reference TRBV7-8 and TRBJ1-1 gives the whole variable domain GAGVSQSPRYKVAKRGQDVALRCDPISGHVSLFWYQQALGQGPEFLTYFQNEAQLDKSGLPSDRFFAERPEGSVSTLKIQRTQQEDSAVYLCASSTGQYTKAFFGQGTRLTVV.

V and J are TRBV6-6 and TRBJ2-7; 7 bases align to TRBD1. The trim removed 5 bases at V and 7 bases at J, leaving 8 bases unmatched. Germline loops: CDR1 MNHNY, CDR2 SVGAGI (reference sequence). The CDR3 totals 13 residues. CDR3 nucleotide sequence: TGTGCCAGCAGTCACGGGACAGCCTTGGAGCAGTACTTC. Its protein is CASSHGTALEQYF.

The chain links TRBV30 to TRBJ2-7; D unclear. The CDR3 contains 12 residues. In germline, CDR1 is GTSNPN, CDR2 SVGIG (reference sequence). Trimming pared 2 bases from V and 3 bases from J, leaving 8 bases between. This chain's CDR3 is CAWSKGNYEQYF. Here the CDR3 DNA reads TGTGCCTGGAGTAAGGGCAACTACGAGCAGTACTTC.

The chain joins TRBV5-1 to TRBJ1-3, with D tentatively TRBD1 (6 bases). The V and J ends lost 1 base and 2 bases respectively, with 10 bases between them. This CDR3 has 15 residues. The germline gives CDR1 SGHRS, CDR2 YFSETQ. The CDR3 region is CASSLFQGTGNTIYF. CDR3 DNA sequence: TGCGCCAGCAGCTTGTTTCAGGGGACTGGAAACACCATATATTTT.

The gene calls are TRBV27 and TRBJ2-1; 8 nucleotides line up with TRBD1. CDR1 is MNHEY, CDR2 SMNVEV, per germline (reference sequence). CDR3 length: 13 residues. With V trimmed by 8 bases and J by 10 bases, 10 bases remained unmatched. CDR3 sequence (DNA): TGTGCCAGCGGGGGCAGGGGGCAAGGAGAGCAGTTCTTC. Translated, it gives CASGGRGQGEQFF.

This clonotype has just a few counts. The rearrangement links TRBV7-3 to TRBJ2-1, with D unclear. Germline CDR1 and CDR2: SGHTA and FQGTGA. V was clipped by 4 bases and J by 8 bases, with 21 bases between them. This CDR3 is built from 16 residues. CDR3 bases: TGTGCCAGCAGCTCGTCCCCCAACACCCGGATCGATGAGCAGTTCTTC. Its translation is CASSSSPNTRIDEQFF.

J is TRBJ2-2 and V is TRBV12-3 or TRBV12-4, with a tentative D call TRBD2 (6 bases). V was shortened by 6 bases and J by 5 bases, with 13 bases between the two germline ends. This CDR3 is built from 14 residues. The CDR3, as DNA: TGTGCCAGCAGGCAGGGTGGAGGGACCGGGGAGCTGTTTTTT. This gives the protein CASRQGGGTGELFF.

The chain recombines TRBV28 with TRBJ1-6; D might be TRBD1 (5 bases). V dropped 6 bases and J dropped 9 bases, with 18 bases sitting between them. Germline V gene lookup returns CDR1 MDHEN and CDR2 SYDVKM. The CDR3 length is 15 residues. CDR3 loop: CASSPEPGGASPLHF. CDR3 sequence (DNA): TGTGCCAGCAGCCCAGAGCCCGGGGGAGCTTCACCCCTCCACTTT.

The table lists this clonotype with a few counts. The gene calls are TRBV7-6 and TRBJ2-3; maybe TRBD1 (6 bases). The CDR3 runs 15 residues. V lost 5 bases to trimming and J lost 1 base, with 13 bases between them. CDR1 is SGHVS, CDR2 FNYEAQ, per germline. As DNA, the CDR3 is TGTGCCAGCAGCCACCCAGGGGAAGGCACAGATACGCAGTATTTT. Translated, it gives CASSHPGEGTDTQYF. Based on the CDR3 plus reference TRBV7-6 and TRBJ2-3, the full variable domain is GAGVSQSPRYKVTKRGQDVALRCDPISGHVSLYWYRQALGQGPEFLTYFNYEAQQDKSGLPNDRFSAERPEGSISTLTIQRTEQRDSAMYRCASSHPGEGTDTQYFGPGTRLTVL.

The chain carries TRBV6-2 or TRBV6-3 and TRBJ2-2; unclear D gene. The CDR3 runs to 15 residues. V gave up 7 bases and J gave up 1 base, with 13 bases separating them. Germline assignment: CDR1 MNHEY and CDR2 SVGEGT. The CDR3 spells CASTPPRRNTGELFF. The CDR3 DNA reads TGTGCCAGCACCCCCCCCCGGAGGAACACCGGGGAGCTGTTTTTT.

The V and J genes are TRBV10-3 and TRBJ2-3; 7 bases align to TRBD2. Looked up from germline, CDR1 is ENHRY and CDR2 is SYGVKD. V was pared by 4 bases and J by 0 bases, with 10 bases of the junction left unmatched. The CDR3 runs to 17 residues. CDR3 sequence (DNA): TGTGCCATCAGTGGCCCCTCTAGCGGCTTAAGCACAGATACGCAGTATTTT. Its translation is CAISGPSSGLSTDTQYF.

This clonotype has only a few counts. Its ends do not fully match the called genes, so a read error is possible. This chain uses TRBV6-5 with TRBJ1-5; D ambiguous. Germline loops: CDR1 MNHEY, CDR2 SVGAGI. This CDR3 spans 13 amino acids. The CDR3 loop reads CASSHSGNQPQHF. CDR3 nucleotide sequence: TGTGCCAGCAGTCACTCTGGCAATCAGCCCCAGCATTTT.

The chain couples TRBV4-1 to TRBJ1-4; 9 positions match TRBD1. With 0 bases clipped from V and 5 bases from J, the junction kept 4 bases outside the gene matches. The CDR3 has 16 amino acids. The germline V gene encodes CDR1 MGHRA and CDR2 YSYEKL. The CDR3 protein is CASSQDRGTGNEKLFF. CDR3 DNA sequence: TGCGCCAGCAGCCAAGATCGCGGGACAGGGAATGAAAAACTGTTTTTT.

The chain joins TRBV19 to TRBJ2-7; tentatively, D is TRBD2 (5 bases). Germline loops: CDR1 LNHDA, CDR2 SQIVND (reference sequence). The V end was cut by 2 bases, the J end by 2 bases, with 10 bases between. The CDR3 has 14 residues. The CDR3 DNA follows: TGTGCCAGTAGTATACGGGGTGGCGCCTACGAGCAGTACTTC. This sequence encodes CASSIRGGAYEQYF. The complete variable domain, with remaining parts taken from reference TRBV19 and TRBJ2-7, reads DGGITQSPKYLFRKEGQNVTLSCEQNLNHDAMYWYRQDPGQGLRLIYYSQIVNDFQKGDIAEGYSVSREKKESFPLTVTSAQKNPTAFYLCASSIRGGAYEQYFGPGTRLTVT.

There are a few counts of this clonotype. This CDR3 is CASGLQAIGDTQYF. The CDR3 DNA reads TGCGCCAGCGGCCTTCAGGCTATTGGGGATACGCAGTATTTT. The rearrangement joins TRBV5-1 to TRBJ2-3; D remains ambiguous. The CDR3 is 14 residues long. V was pared by 7 bases and J by 6 bases, with 18 bases between. Germline V gene lookup returns CDR1 SGHRS and CDR2 YFSETQ.

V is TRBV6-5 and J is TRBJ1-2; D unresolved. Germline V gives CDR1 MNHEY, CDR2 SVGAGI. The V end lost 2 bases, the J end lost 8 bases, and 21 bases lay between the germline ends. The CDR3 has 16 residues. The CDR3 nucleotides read TGTGCCAGCAGTTACCGCCTTCTTACCACCCCTAAAGGCTACACCTTC. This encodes CASSYRLLTTPKGYTF.

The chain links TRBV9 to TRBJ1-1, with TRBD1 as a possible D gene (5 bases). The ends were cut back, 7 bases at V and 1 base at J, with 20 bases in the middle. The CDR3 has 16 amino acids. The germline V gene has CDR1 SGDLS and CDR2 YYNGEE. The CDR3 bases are TGTGCCAGCTCCCCAACCGGGCCCGGGGGGAACACTGAAGCTTTCTTT. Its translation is CASSPTGPGGNTEAFF.

In DNA, the CDR3 is TGTGCCAGCAGCCCAGAGCGGGGGGGTTTGGATGAGCAGTTCTTC. Protein: CASSPERGGLDEQFF. The J gene is TRBJ2-1, the V gene TRBV9; 10 bases map to TRBD2. The trim removed 4 bases at V and 8 bases at J, leaving 9 bases unmatched. There are 15 residues in the CDR3. CDR1 SGDLS and CDR2 YYNGEE come from the germline V gene. Combining the CDR3 with reference TRBV9 and TRBJ2-1 gives the whole variable domain DSGVTQTPKHLITATGQRVTLRCSPRSGDLSVYWYQQSLDQGLQFLIQYYNGEERAKGNILERFSAQQFPDLHSELNLSSLELGDSALYFCASSPERGGLDEQFFGPGTRLTVL.

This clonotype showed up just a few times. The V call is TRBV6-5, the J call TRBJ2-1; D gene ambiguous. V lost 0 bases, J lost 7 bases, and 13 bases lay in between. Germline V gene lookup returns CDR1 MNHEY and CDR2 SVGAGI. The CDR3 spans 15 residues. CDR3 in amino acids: CASSYSLSRYNEQFF. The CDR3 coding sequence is TGTGCCAGCAGTTACTCTCTCAGCAGGTATAATGAGCAGTTCTTC.